Detailed here is one TCR beta chain. Its antigen remains unknown. V lost 6 bases and J lost 5, with 12 bases in between. The CDR3 spans 12 residues. Germline-derived CDR1 and CDR2 are DFQATT and SNEGSKA (reference sequence). RNA amounts of roughly 0.5 to 1 ug underwent reverse transcription with random hexamers. Coverage of TCR beta CDR3 amplification by immunoSEQ multiplex PCR extended to 54 Vbeta and 13 Jbeta. TCRdb reanalysed the immunoSEQ multiplex PCR reads using MiXCR and keeps one entry per CDR3 protein. The sample lists some 140,000 distinct CDR3 sequences, roughly 80% occurring once. These data are taken from a study of CD8 T cells in Susac syndrome. Study-wide points: The study conceded that relatively few individuals underwent its TCR sequencing and HLA analysis.

The T cells that were sequenced for TCR beta were CD8+ and CD4+ cells from blood. While CD8+ and CD4+ T cells were isolated negatively, TEMRA cells were enriched by FACS. The material sequenced was CD8+ T cells from PBMCs. V is TRBV20-1 and J is TRBJ2-3; D is uncertain. The sequence was collected from a human donor with multiple sclerosis. DNA of the CDR3: TGCAGTGCGCATCTGCATGAAGATACGCAGTATTTT. Its translation is CSAHLHEDTQYF.